Listed below are T cell receptor beta chains from one sample, sequenced in a study of control samples from healthy donors and cancer patients. The repertoire was sequenced with immunoSEQ multiplex PCR; TCRdb's copy has only in-frame clones and lacks some. The table has around 57,000 clones, around 93% seen once. The sequenced sample was PBMCs. Receptors were obtained from a man aged 30 to 39 with colorectal cancer. Each CDR3 is given without its conserved first and last residue.

len: 14
j_gene: TRBJ2-1
v_gene: TRBV27
CDR3aa: ASSPPGGASYNEQF

len: 13
j_gene: TRBJ1-2
v_gene: TRBV9
CDR3aa: ASSVNPTGRDGYT

len: 15
j_gene: TRBJ2-1
v_gene: TRBV24-1
CDR3aa: ATSDWDRSSSYNEQF

len: 9
j_gene: TRBJ1-2
v_gene: TRBV7-2
CDR3aa: ASSTNYGYT

len: 12
j_gene: TRBJ2-1
v_gene: TRBV25-1
CDR3aa: ASSLRGTTGEQF

len: 11
j_gene: TRBJ1-6
v_gene: TRBV6-5
CDR3aa: ASSYSGNSPLH

len: 12
j_gene: TRBJ2-6
v_gene: TRBV6-1
CDR3aa: ASSDGSGANVLT

len: 10
j_gene: TRBJ2-3
v_gene: TRBV19
CDR3aa: ASSIGASTQY

len: 14
j_gene: TRBJ2-7
v_gene: TRBV6-5
CDR3aa: ASSFFGTDTSYEQY

len: 11
j_gene: TRBJ2-3
v_gene: TRBV7-9
CDR3aa: ASSFGTTDTQY

len: 16
j_gene: TRBJ2-3
v_gene: TRBV11-2
CDR3aa: ASRQGGASGVSTDTQY

len: 14
j_gene: TRBJ2-2
v_gene: TRBV14
CDR3aa: ASSHPTGQGIGELF

len: 13
j_gene: TRBJ1-1
v_gene: TRBV5-5
CDR3aa: ASSPTGDRMVEAF

len: 14
j_gene: TRBJ2-3
v_gene: TRBV28
CDR3aa: ASSLSDPKGGDTQY

len: 12
j_gene: TRBJ1-1
v_gene: TRBV5-1
CDR3aa: ASSHGQANTEAF

len: 13
j_gene: TRBJ2-3
v_gene: TRBV7-8
CDR3aa: ASSLLASGADTQY

len: 12
j_gene: TRBJ1-2
v_gene: TRBV3-1/TRBV3-2
CDR3aa: ASSHLGSNYGYT

len: 9
j_gene: TRBJ2-7
v_gene: TRBV20-1
CDR3aa: SAFKTSEQY

len: 13
j_gene: TRBJ2-2
v_gene: TRBV5-6
CDR3aa: ASSLLQGNTGELF

len: 12
j_gene: TRBJ2-7
v_gene: TRBV9
CDR3aa: ASSAYSDSYEQY

len: 11
j_gene: TRBJ1-2
v_gene: TRBV27
CDR3aa: ASSLRGVYGYT

len: 14
j_gene: TRBJ2-3
v_gene: TRBV5-6
CDR3aa: ASSFNGGASTDTQY

len: 12
j_gene: TRBJ1-4
v_gene: TRBV30
CDR3aa: AWSRDSLNEKLF

len: 11
j_gene: TRBJ1-5
v_gene: TRBV2
CDR3aa: ASSVISPQPQH

len: 12
j_gene: TRBJ1-1
v_gene: TRBV11-2
CDR3aa: ASSWAFRGTEAF

len: 15
j_gene: TRBJ1-4
v_gene: TRBV5-1
CDR3aa: ASSLGTIFTTNEKLF

len: 14
j_gene: TRBJ2-3
v_gene: TRBV19
CDR3aa: ASSTQGAGGFNTQY

len: 14
j_gene: TRBJ2-3
v_gene: TRBV6-6
CDR3aa: ASSSLVTFKADTQY

len: 11
j_gene: TRBJ2-2
v_gene: TRBV6-5
CDR3aa: ATRQGAIGELF

len: 12
j_gene: TRBJ2-3
v_gene: TRBV27
CDR3aa: ASSLEQTTDTQY

len: 11
j_gene: TRBJ1-2
v_gene: TRBV7-9
CDR3aa: ASSFRGQDGYT

len: 10
j_gene: TRBJ2-7
v_gene: TRBV6-5
CDR3aa: ASTTELNEQY

len: 9
j_gene: TRBJ2-1
v_gene: TRBV12-3/TRBV12-4
CDR3aa: ASSTDYEQF

len: 12
j_gene: TRBJ1-1
v_gene: TRBV6-5
CDR3aa: ASSHDTAYTEAF

len: 14
j_gene: TRBJ1-5
v_gene: TRBV6-5
CDR3aa: ASSSTLDRGHQPQH

len: 11
j_gene: TRBJ1-1
v_gene: TRBV5-4
CDR3aa: ASSVQVNTEAF

len: 12
j_gene: TRBJ2-7
v_gene: TRBV5-4
CDR3aa: ASSSGQKTYEQY

len: 13
j_gene: TRBJ2-2
v_gene: TRBV7-9
CDR3aa: ANAFGGSNTGELF

len: 11
j_gene: TRBJ1-2
v_gene: TRBV9
CDR3aa: ASSVGQHYGYT

len: 13
j_gene: TRBJ1-2
v_gene: TRBV6-1
CDR3aa: ASSEFVFPNYGYT

len: 12
j_gene: TRBJ2-5
v_gene: TRBV5-1
CDR3aa: ASSLTGVQETQY

len: 15
j_gene: TRBJ1-2
v_gene: TRBV28
CDR3aa: ASSLERGRYMTRGYT

len: 14
j_gene: TRBJ1-3
v_gene: TRBV5-6
CDR3aa: ASSLAGRGPGNTIY

len: 14
j_gene: TRBJ1-5
v_gene: TRBV4-1
CDR3aa: ASSQLGTGYYQPQH

len: 12
j_gene: TRBJ2-7
v_gene: TRBV5-4
CDR3aa: ASTRGVSSYEQY

len: 12
j_gene: TRBJ2-7
v_gene: TRBV6-5
CDR3aa: ASSYSHRTYEQY

len: 12
j_gene: TRBJ2-4
v_gene: TRBV29-1
CDR3aa: SVATSPLGNIQY

len: 13
j_gene: TRBJ1-4
v_gene: TRBV7-9
CDR3aa: ASSLPGQGREKLF

len: 15
j_gene: TRBJ2-2
v_gene: TRBV13
CDR3aa: ASSLPGQGGNTGELF

len: 12
j_gene: TRBJ2-3
v_gene: TRBV10-1
CDR3aa: ASSDGLVTDTQY